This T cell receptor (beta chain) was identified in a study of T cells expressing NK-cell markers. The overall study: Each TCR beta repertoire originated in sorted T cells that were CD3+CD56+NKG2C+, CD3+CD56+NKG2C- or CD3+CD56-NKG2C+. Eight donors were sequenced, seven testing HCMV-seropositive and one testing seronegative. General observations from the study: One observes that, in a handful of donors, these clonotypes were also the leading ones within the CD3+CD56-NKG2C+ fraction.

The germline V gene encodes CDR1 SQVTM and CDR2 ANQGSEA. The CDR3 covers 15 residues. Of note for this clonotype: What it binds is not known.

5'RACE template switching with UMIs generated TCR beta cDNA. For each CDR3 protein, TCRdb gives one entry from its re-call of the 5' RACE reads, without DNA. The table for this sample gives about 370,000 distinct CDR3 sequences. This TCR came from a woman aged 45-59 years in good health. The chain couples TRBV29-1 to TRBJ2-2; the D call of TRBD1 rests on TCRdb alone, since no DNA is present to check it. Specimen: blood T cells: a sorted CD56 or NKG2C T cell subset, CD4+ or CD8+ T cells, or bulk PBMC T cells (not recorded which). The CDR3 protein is CSVEVTGLNTGELFF.